This TCR beta chain was documented in a study of blood T cell repertoires in COVID-19. Per the original methods: By means of reference gene primer amplification, nucleated cell counts were estimated. The assay was immunoSEQ multiplex PCR, and TCRdb's table has in-frame clones only and misses some. That table is the source of V, J and clone size, and D and trimming were worked out from the DNA. Among some 220,000 clones listed, approximately 90% were seen once. About this clone: The same CDR3 can be traced to other DNA sequences in this sample.

Trimming shortened V by 3 bases and J by 1 base, and 6 bases separated the two germline ends. This CDR3 comprises 13 residues. The germline gives CDR1 KGHSH, CDR2 LQKENI. The J gene is TRBJ2-5, the V gene TRBV18; D remains ambiguous. The sample taken for sequencing was peripheral blood. This TCR was recovered from a young woman who had recovered from COVID-19. For the CDR3, the DNA is TGTGCCAGCTCACCTGTCCGCCAAGAGACCCAGTACTTC. Protein sequence: CASSPVRQETQYF. Full variable domain (missing parts from reference TRBV18 and TRBJ2-5): NAGVMQNPRHLVRRRGQEARLRCSPMKGHSHVYWYRQLPEEGLKFMVYLQKENIIDESGMPKERFSAEFPKEGPSILRIQQVVRGDSAAYFCASSPVRQETQYFGPGTRLLVL.